This T cell receptor (beta chain) originates from a study of T cells in Graves' hyperthyroidism and ophthalmopathy (dated by TCRdb to about 2019). Background on the whole study: Peripheral blood samples were taken at initial diagnosis, before any treatment was given. To identify distinguishing TCR V-J signatures, a discovery cohort of about 100 patients was used, comprising some 43 with Graves' ophthalmopathy and under 60 with stable Graves' hyperthyroidism. Prospective prediction of ophthalmopathy was tested in an independent validation cohort consisting of fewer than 20 hyperthyroidism patients and around 16 patients who later progressed to ophthalmopathy. The approximately 100 discovery patients were randomly split 7:3 into training and test sets. In about 6 Graves' hyperthyroidism patients, the study also compared T-cell repertoires from thyroid tissue with T-cell repertoires from blood. Once sampling was done, hyperthyroidism patients were given methimazole at a starting dose of 30 mg daily, whereas ophthalmopathy patients were given high-dose intravenous methylprednisolone. The paper describes TCR Vbeta CDR3 sequencing of 135 peripheral blood samples, made up of roughly 40 ophthalmopathy patients, some 80 hyperthyroidism patients and around 17 progressor patients. The research as a whole found: Sample size was not statistically predetermined, and investigators were not blinded to group allocation. Ophthalmopathy was separated from stable hyperthyroidism by a 13 V-J signature model, with just over 85% sensitivity and roughly 84% specificity obtained in cross-validation and 80%/75% obtained in testing. During validation, the model predicted progression to ophthalmopathy a median of approximately 6 months ahead of onset, with just under 71% sensitivity and roughly 72% specificity. Most expanded thyroid clonotypes (frequency above 0.001) were also detected in blood, suggesting blood repertoires may reflect thyroid immune responses.

This clonotype was recorded many times. Its antigen is not yet known. No base qualities exist here, and no much larger clone lies one base off it. Moderately to severely active disease, a Clinical Activity Score of at least 3, a NOSPECS grade of at least 4, and a duration under 3 months were present in ophthalmopathy patients. Exclusion was applied to patients with uncontrolled infections, other autoimmune diseases, pregnancy or lactation. Diagnoses were established on the basis of clinical symptoms, serum thyroxine and TRAb, thyroid ultrasound, and orbital computed tomography. Ficoll-Paque density gradient centrifugation was used to isolate PBMCs from about 10 ml of fresh peripheral blood. Total RNA was extracted with Trizol reagent, and quality was checked on an Agilent 2100 Bioanalyzer. TCR beta CDR3 regions were amplified from RNA transcripts. The TCR CDR3 was subjected to a first round of RT-PCR using the HTBI primer set and the Qiagen OneStep RT-PCR kit. A second multiplex PCR round built the libraries, followed by size selection and purification. Libraries were sequenced paired-end with 100 bp reads on an Illumina HiSeq2000. In the original analysis: SOAPnuke was used to process the raw data, removing reads that contained adapters or uncalled bases, had a mean Phred below 15, or lacked an exact match to the constant primer or identifier. High-quality paired reads were merged with COPE v1.2.5, and unique nucleotide sequences were defined as clonotypes. Clonotypes were aligned to IMGT TRBV, TRBD and TRBJ reference segments using MiTCR v1.1. Analysis was restricted to V-J combinations with a frequency above 0.0001, which covered 99.2% of repertoires. A TCS score was defined as the ratio between F50 (clonal expansion) and ExV (chaos), using BLOSUM62-based TCRdist between CDR3 peptides within each V-J. Welch's t-statistics and random forest reduced 500 to 550 V-J features to roughly 13, which were used in a naive Bayes classifier (R e1071). The raw public data were reprocessed by TCRdb itself: fastp quality trimming at Q25, MiXCR clonotype calling, in-frame beta chains only. CDR3 protein sequences are deduplicated, and each keeps its most common genes and DNA. The V and J calls and clone size come from TCRdb's table, not from the authors' own analysis. The sample table records 390,000 or so distinct CDR3 sequences; roughly 15% of these occur just once. The ten largest clones represent roughly an eighth of the sample.

The TCR was taken from a young man with Graves' ophthalmopathy. The material sequenced was blood.

The nucleotides are TGTGCCAGCAGTACCGAGTTTAGGGCTCCCACAGATACGCAGTATTTT. Its amino acids are CASSTEFRAPTDTQYF. This chain joins TRBV12-3 or TRBV12-4 to TRBJ2-3, with the D gene too uncertain to name. The CDR3 sequence holds 16 residues, the cysteine and phenylalanine included. Left in the record is the CDR3 DNA by itself, 48 bases read in frame from the first base. V and J are truncated by 5 bases and 2 bases respectively, leaving an intervening sequence of 17 bases.